A single sample gave rise to the 8 T cell receptor beta chains below, sequenced in a study of shared clonotypes between healthy human individuals. The data were produced by immunoSEQ multiplex PCR, yet TCRdb's version contains in-frame clones alone and is incomplete. The data hold some 500,000 clones, with roughly 95% observed a single time. The sequencing sample was made of naive CD4+ T cells sorted from blood. Subset denoted: CD45RA+ positively selected. All receptors come from a woman under 40 in good health.

The V call is TRBV18, the J call TRBJ1-1; the match to TRBD1 covers 7 bases. J gave up 1 base and V 6 bases, and 11 bases lay outside the gene matches. The CDR3 spans 16 residues. Germline lookup yields CDR1 KGHSH and CDR2 LQKENI. CDR3 nucleotide sequence: TGTGCCAGCTCCCACCGGGACAGAAAACAGAACACTGAAGCTTTCTTT. It translates to CASSHRDRKQNTEAFF.

The chain combines TRBV30 with TRBJ2-7, with 8 nucleotides matching TRBD1. V lost 2 bases, J lost 0 bases, and 6 bases stayed unmatched. Looked up from germline, CDR1 is GTSNPN and CDR2 is SVGIG (reference sequence). The CDR3 runs to 15 residues. Here the CDR3 DNA reads TGTGCCTGGAGTAACCAGGACAGGGACTCCTACGAGCAGTACTTC. It is translated as CAWSNQDRDSYEQYF.

The rearrangement joins TRBV7-9 to TRBJ1-3, with 7 bases fitting TRBD1. V lost 3 bases and J lost 0; bases outside the gene matches: 5. This CDR3 contains 16 residues. Germline assignment: CDR1 SEHNR and CDR2 FQNEAQ (reference sequence). CDR3 sequence: CASSFTGQNSGNTIYF. The DNA for the CDR3 is TGTGCCAGCAGCTTTACGGGACAGAACTCTGGAAACACCATATATTTT.

The chain carries TRBV7-2 and TRBJ2-1; 8 nucleotides align to TRBD1. Germline assignment: CDR1 SGHTA and CDR2 FQGNSA. This CDR3 has 15 residues. The V gene end was trimmed by 3 bases and the J gene end by 8 bases; junction bases not matched to a gene: 9. In DNA form, the CDR3 reads TGTGCCAGCAGCTTTGGACAGGGTGGAGGTCATGAGCAGTTCTTC. It is translated as CASSFGQGGGHEQFF.

The V and J genes are TRBV5-1 and TRBJ2-6; D uncertain. Germline V gene sequence: CDR1 SGHRS, CDR2 YFSETQ. The CDR3 covers 16 residues. Trimming removed 4 bases from V and 0 bases from J, with 11 bases in between. The CDR3 nucleotides read TGCGCCAGCAGCATCGACCGCTACTCTGGGGCCAACGTCCTGACTTTC. This gives the protein CASSIDRYSGANVLTF.

This chain connects TRBV7-2 to TRBJ2-5; 11 bases match TRBD2. CDR1 is SGHTA, CDR2 FQGNSA, per germline. This CDR3 region has 17 residues. J was trimmed by 4 bases and V by 4 bases; bases with no gene match: 11. Here the CDR3 reads CASSSETSGILIETQYF. CDR3 bases: TGTGCCAGCAGCTCGGAGACTAGCGGGATATTAATAGAGACCCAGTACTTC.

The chain recombines TRBV7-9 with TRBJ2-5; a weak D match, TRBD2 (6 bases). The germline gives CDR1 SEHNR, CDR2 FQNEAQ (reference sequence). CDR3 length: 13 amino acids. Trimming cost V 3 bases and J 7 bases, with 12 bases left between them. The CDR3 coding sequence is TGTGCCAGCAGCTTCCGGCGGGAAGGGACCCAGTACTTC. Encoded protein: CASSFRREGTQYF.

The chain employs TRBV11-2 and TRBJ2-1; 10 positions match TRBD2. CDR1 and CDR2 from the germline V gene are SGHAT and FQNNGV. The CDR3 consists of 19 residues. Unmatched junction bases numbered 13, after V lost 5 bases and J lost 0 bases. CDR3 sequence reads: CASSPRTSGLISSYNEQFF. The CDR3 DNA follows: TGTGCCAGCAGCCCCCGGACTAGCGGCCTTATCAGCTCCTACAATGAGCAGTTCTTC.